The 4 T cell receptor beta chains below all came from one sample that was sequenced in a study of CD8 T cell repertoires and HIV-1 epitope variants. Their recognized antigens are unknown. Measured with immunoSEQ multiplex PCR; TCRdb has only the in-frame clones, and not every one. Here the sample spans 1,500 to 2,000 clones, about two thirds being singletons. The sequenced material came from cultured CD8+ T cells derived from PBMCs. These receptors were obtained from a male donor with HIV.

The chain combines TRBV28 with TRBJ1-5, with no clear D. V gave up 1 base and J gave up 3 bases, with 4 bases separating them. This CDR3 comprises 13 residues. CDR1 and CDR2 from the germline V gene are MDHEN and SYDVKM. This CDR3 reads CASSLLYNQPQHF. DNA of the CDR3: TGTGCCAGCAGTTTATTGTACAATCAGCCCCAGCATTTT.

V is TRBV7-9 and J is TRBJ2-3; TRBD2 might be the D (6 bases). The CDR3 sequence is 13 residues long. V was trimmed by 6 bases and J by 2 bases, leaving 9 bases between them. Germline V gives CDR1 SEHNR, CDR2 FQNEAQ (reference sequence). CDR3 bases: TGTGCCAGCAGTCGGGAGCTCACAGATACGCAGTATTTT. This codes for CASSRELTDTQYF.

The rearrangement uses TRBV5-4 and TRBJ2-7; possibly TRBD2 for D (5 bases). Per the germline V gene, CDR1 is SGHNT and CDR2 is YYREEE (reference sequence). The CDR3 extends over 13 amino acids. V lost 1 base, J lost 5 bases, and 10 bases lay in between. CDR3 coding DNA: TGTGCCAGCAGCTTGTCCGGGAACCACGAGCAGTACTTC. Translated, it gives CASSLSGNHEQYF.

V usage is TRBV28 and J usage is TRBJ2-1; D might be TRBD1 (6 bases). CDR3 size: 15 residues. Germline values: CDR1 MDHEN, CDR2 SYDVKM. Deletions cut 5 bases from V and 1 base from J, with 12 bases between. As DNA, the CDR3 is TGTGCCAGCAGTAGATGGACAGCTTCCTACAATGAGCAGTTCTTC. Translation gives CASSRWTASYNEQFF. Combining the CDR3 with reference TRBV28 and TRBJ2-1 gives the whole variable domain DVKVTQSSRYLVKRTGEKVFLECVQDMDHENMFWYRQDPGLGLRLIYFSYDVKMKEKGDIPEGYSVSREKKERFSLILESASTNQTSMYLCASSRWTASYNEQFFGPGTRLTVL.